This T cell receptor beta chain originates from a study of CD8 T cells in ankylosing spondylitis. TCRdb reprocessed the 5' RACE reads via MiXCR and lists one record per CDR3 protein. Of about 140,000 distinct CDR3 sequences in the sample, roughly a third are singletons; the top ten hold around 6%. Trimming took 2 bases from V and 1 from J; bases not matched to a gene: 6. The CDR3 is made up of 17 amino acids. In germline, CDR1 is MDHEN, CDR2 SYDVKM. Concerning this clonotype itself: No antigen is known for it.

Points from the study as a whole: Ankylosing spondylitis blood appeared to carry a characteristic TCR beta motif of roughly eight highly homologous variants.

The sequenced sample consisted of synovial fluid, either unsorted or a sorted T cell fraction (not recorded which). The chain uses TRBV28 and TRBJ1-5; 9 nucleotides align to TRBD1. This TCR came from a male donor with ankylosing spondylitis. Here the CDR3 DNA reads TGTGCCAGCAGTTTACGAACAGGGGGCAGGAGCAATCAGCCCCAGCATTTT. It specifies CASSLRTGGRSNQPQHF.